This T cell receptor beta chain was found in a study of tumor-infiltrating lymphocytes in glioblastoma multiforme. TCRB libraries came from RNA via three nested multiplex PCR rounds. From the multiplex PCR reads, TCRdb called clonotypes with MiXCR, one entry per CDR3 protein. Of roughly 13,000 distinct CDR3 sequences in the sample, around 66% are singletons; the top ten hold under 40%. CDR3 length: 17 residues. The germline V gene encodes CDR1 WSHSY and CDR2 SAAADI. Trimming took 6 bases from V and 5 from J, leaving 25 bases between them. This clonotype was sampled from a male donor with glioblastoma. The chain joins TRBV10-2 to TRBJ2-5; a weak D match, TRBD2 (6 bases). Source material: brain tumor tissue. In nucleotides, the CDR3 is TGCGCCAGCAGGGGGGGAACTGGACTCATCTGGGGGGAGACCCAGTACTTC. Translation: CASRGGTGLIWGETQYF.